This is a list of T cell receptor beta chains from one sample in a study of blood T cells in healthy people across ages. MiXCR, applied by TCRdb to the 5' RACE reads, yields one record per CDR3 protein. The sample has some 640,000 distinct CDR3 sequences, around 31% seen once. The sequencing sample was made of blood. The receptors were gathered from a woman aged 80 or older in good health. Each CDR3 is given with its conserved first and last residue. The order of the fields is clone size, D gene, J gene, V gene, CDR3 DNA, CDR3 protein. D genes are given only for firm matches. Clone size appears in some rows only: once, few, many, or a class for an expanded clone.

clone size: NA
D gene: TRBD1
J gene: TRBJ1-1
V gene: TRBV6-1
CDR3 DNA: TGTGCCAGCAGTGTGGACAGGGTGGTCACTGAAGCTTTCTTT
CDR3 protein: CASSVDRVVTEAFF

clone size: once
D gene: NA
J gene: TRBJ2-5
V gene: TRBV11-2
CDR3 DNA: TGTGCCAGCAGCTTCAGACGGCGAGAGACCCAGTACTTC
CDR3 protein: CASSFRRRETQYF

clone size: many
D gene: NA
J gene: TRBJ2-7
V gene: TRBV4-3
CDR3 DNA: TGCGCCAGCAGCCAAGATCCCCCAGGGACAAGCTCCTACGAGCAGTACTTC
CDR3 protein: CASSQDPPGTSSYEQYF

clone size: NA
D gene: NA
J gene: TRBJ1-2
V gene: TRBV15
CDR3 DNA: TGTGCCACCAGCAGGGCAGAGGGCTATGGCTACACCTTC
CDR3 protein: CATSRAEGYGYTF

clone size: few
D gene: NA
J gene: TRBJ1-4
V gene: TRBV7-9
CDR3 DNA: TGTGCCAGCAGCTTTGTTCGGGGGACGAGTGAAAAACTGTTTTTT
CDR3 protein: CASSFVRGTSEKLFF

clone size: many
D gene: NA
J gene: TRBJ2-7
V gene: TRBV12-3/TRBV12-4
CDR3 DNA: TGTGCCAGCAGTTTAGCGACAGCATACGAGCAGTACTTC
CDR3 protein: CASSLATAYEQYF

clone size: NA
D gene: TRBD2
J gene: TRBJ2-5
V gene: TRBV6-5
CDR3 DNA: TGTGCCAGCAGCTCCTTCGGGGGGAGGGGAGAGACCCAGTACTTC
CDR3 protein: CASSSFGGRGETQYF

clone size: many
D gene: TRBD2
J gene: TRBJ2-7
V gene: TRBV4-1
CDR3 DNA: TGCGCCAGCAGCCAAGTCTGGACTAGACCCGAAAACGAGCAGTACTTC
CDR3 protein: CASSQVWTRPENEQYF

clone size: NA
D gene: TRBD2
J gene: TRBJ2-5
V gene: TRBV20-1
CDR3 DNA: TGCAGTGCTAGAGATCTAGCGGGGGGGCCTGAGACCCAGTACTTC
CDR3 protein: CSARDLAGGPETQYF

clone size: many
D gene: NA
J gene: TRBJ1-5
V gene: TRBV10-3
CDR3 DNA: TGTGCCATCAGTGAGAGGCGGCTTGTGGGGATTCAGCCCCAGCATTTT
CDR3 protein: CAISERRLVGIQPQHF

clone size: many
D gene: NA
J gene: TRBJ1-6
V gene: TRBV5-1
CDR3 DNA: TGCGCCAGCAGCTTGGGATCGGATTCACCCCTCCACTTT
CDR3 protein: CASSLGSDSPLHF

clone size: many
D gene: TRBD2
J gene: TRBJ2-5
V gene: TRBV9
CDR3 DNA: TGTGCCAGCAGCGTAGCCCCTAGCGGGGGTCTTGGTAAGGAGACCCAGTACTTC
CDR3 protein: CASSVAPSGGLGKETQYF

clone size: NA
D gene: NA
J gene: TRBJ2-3
V gene: TRBV28
CDR3 DNA: TGTGCCAGCGGGACCTGGGGGGGCACAGATACGCAGTATTTT
CDR3 protein: CASGTWGGTDTQYF

clone size: few
D gene: NA
J gene: TRBJ1-2
V gene: TRBV6-1
CDR3 DNA: TGTGCCACCTATACAGCCACCCCCTTTCGCGGTGGCTATGGCTACACCTTC
CDR3 protein: CATYTATPFRGGYGYTF

clone size: many
D gene: NA
J gene: TRBJ2-7
V gene: TRBV7-9
CDR3 DNA: TGTGCCAGCAGCTGGGACGGTTACGAGCAGTACTTC
CDR3 protein: CASSWDGYEQYF

clone size: many
D gene: TRBD2
J gene: TRBJ2-7
V gene: TRBV5-6
CDR3 DNA: TGTGCCAGCAGCTCGGCCACCCAGGGACTAGCGGGGGCGTCCTCCTACGAGCAGTACTTC
CDR3 protein: CASSSATQGLAGASSYEQYF

clone size: NA
D gene: NA
J gene: TRBJ2-1
V gene: TRBV7-2
CDR3 DNA: TGTGCCAGCAGCTTTACTGGGCTCGCTAGCGCCCCCTACAATGAGCAGTTCTTC
CDR3 protein: CASSFTGLASAPYNEQFF

clone size: few
D gene: NA
J gene: TRBJ1-1
V gene: TRBV7-2
CDR3 DNA: TGTGCCAGCAGCTTAGAGGCGGGCCCAAACACTGAAGCTTTCTTT
CDR3 protein: CASSLEAGPNTEAFF

clone size: many
D gene: NA
J gene: TRBJ2-3
V gene: TRBV20-1
CDR3 DNA: TGCAGTGCTAGAATCGAAATACAGGGCACAGATACGCAGTATTTT
CDR3 protein: CSARIEIQGTDTQYF

clone size: many
D gene: NA
J gene: TRBJ2-7
V gene: TRBV6-6
CDR3 DNA: TGTGCCAGCAGTTACTCGACAGTGATCTACGAGCAGTACTTC
CDR3 protein: CASSYSTVIYEQYF

clone size: NA
D gene: TRBD1
J gene: TRBJ1-1
V gene: TRBV5-1
CDR3 DNA: TGCGCCAGCAGCTCGACAGGGCGCGCTTTCTTT
CDR3 protein: CASSSTGRAFF

clone size: many
D gene: NA
J gene: TRBJ2-3
V gene: TRBV12-3/TRBV12-4
CDR3 DNA: TGTGCCAGCAGCTCACCCGGGACCCCAAAGATCACAGATACGCAGTATTTT
CDR3 protein: CASSSPGTPKITDTQYF

clone size: many
D gene: TRBD2
J gene: TRBJ2-5
V gene: TRBV4-2
CDR3 DNA: TGTGCCAGCAGCTTCGGGACTAGCGGGGGCGACTACCAAGAGACCCAGTACTTC
CDR3 protein: CASSFGTSGGDYQETQYF

clone size: many
D gene: NA
J gene: TRBJ1-6
V gene: TRBV20-1
CDR3 DNA: TGCAGTGCTGGAGGACAGAATTCACCCCTCCACTTT
CDR3 protein: CSAGGQNSPLHF

clone size: many
D gene: NA
J gene: TRBJ1-1
V gene: TRBV29-1
CDR3 DNA: TGCAGCGTTGACGGACGGATGAACACTGAAGCTTTCTTT
CDR3 protein: CSVDGRMNTEAFF

clone size: many
D gene: NA
J gene: TRBJ1-5
V gene: TRBV6-1
CDR3 DNA: TGTGCCAGCGGGGGACTGGGCAATCAGCCCCAGCATTTT
CDR3 protein: CASGGLGNQPQHF

clone size: many
D gene: NA
J gene: TRBJ2-4
V gene: TRBV29-1
CDR3 DNA: TGCAGCGGCGGGAGCAGGGGAGACATTCAGTACTTC
CDR3 protein: CSGGSRGDIQYF

clone size: many
D gene: NA
J gene: TRBJ1-1
V gene: TRBV7-3
CDR3 DNA: TGTGCCAGCAGCTTAAGGGGGGGGACTGAAGCTTTCTTT
CDR3 protein: CASSLRGGTEAFF

clone size: many
D gene: NA
J gene: TRBJ2-1
V gene: TRBV5-1
CDR3 DNA: TGCGCCAGCAGCTCTTTTGGACAAGACTCCTACAATGAGCAGTTCTTC
CDR3 protein: CASSSFGQDSYNEQFF

clone size: few
D gene: TRBD1
J gene: TRBJ1-2
V gene: TRBV6-5
CDR3 DNA: TGTGCCAGCAGTCAGGGGGGCCTCTCTGGCTACACCTTC
CDR3 protein: CASSQGGLSGYTF

clone size: NA
D gene: NA
J gene: TRBJ2-7
V gene: TRBV7-2
CDR3 DNA: TGTGCCAGCAGCCCGACCGCGGGGCTGGTTGTAGGCGAGCAGTACTTC
CDR3 protein: CASSPTAGLVVGEQYF

clone size: few
D gene: NA
J gene: TRBJ1-3
V gene: TRBV12-3/TRBV12-4
CDR3 DNA: TGTGCCAGCAGTTCGCCGGGAGGTCCTAGCTCTGGAAACACCATATATTTT
CDR3 protein: CASSSPGGPSSGNTIYF

clone size: NA
D gene: TRBD2
J gene: TRBJ2-3
V gene: TRBV7-2
CDR3 DNA: TGTGCCAGCAGCCCCCGGACTAGCGGGGGTAGTGCAGATACGCAGTATTTT
CDR3 protein: CASSPRTSGGSADTQYF

clone size: many
D gene: NA
J gene: TRBJ2-1
V gene: TRBV7-2
CDR3 DNA: TGTATTGTCCGGGATGAGCAGTTCTTC
CDR3 protein: CIVRDEQFF

clone size: many
D gene: NA
J gene: TRBJ2-3
V gene: TRBV10-3
CDR3 DNA: TGTGCCATCAGTGAGTCAGGTCCAGATACGCAGTATTTT
CDR3 protein: CAISESGPDTQYF

clone size: many
D gene: TRBD2
J gene: TRBJ2-7
V gene: TRBV12-3/TRBV12-4
CDR3 DNA: TGTGCCAGCACTGGGGGGGGCTCCTACGAGCAGTACTTC
CDR3 protein: CASTGGGSYEQYF

clone size: few
D gene: NA
J gene: TRBJ1-6
V gene: TRBV20-1
CDR3 DNA: TGCAGTGTCCGCAGGGCCCGGGATTCACCCCTCCACTTT
CDR3 protein: CSVRRARDSPLHF

clone size: many
D gene: TRBD2
J gene: TRBJ2-4
V gene: TRBV11-2
CDR3 DNA: TGTGCCAGCAGCTTAGAAGCGGGGGGCCGACGGGCGACGATAGCCAAAAACATTCAGTACTTC
CDR3 protein: CASSLEAGGRRATIAKNIQYF

clone size: many
D gene: NA
J gene: TRBJ2-3
V gene: TRBV30
CDR3 DNA: TGTGCCTGGAGAGGTGGAGGATTAGATACGCAGTATTTT
CDR3 protein: CAWRGGGLDTQYF

clone size: few
D gene: NA
J gene: TRBJ2-2
V gene: TRBV5-6
CDR3 DNA: TGTGCCAGCAGCTTGGCGGCCTACGGGGAGCTGTTTTTT
CDR3 protein: CASSLAAYGELFF